The 23 T cell receptor beta chains listed next were all sequenced from one sample in a study of identical twins (dated by TCRdb to about 2016). The receptor library was made with 5' RACE. Sequencer: Illumina HiSeq 2000. TCRdb trimmed public reads at Q25 via fastp, called clones via MiXCR and kept in-frame beta chains. Here each entry gathers all rows of one CDR3 protein and keeps the most common genes and DNA. For this sample the table gives approximately 890,000 distinct CDR3 sequences, of which roughly 12% were detected only once. The ten largest clones represent roughly 1.6% of the sample. This same sample was also part of a study on yellow fever vaccine responses in identical twins.

Sequenced: PBMCs. All receptors derive from a woman between 18 and 29 years old in good health.

The J gene is TRBJ2-3, the V gene TRBV25-1; 10 nucleotides agree with TRBD2. V lost 3 bases to trimming and J lost 4 bases; unmatched junction nucleotides: 4. Germline V gene data show CDR1 as MGHDK and CDR2 as SYGVNS. This CDR3 has 15 amino acids. The CDR3 here is CASSDSSGGADTQYF. The CDR3 bases are TGTGCCAGCAGTGACTCTAGCGGGGGAGCAGATACGCAGTATTTT.

V is TRBV20-1 and J is TRBJ2-1, with 9 bases fitting TRBD1. J gave up 0 bases and V 6 bases, and 6 bases lay outside the gene matches. Per germline, CDR1 DFQATT and CDR2 SNEGSKA (reference sequence). The CDR3 totals 15 residues. CDR3 residues: CSATKDRGSYNEQFF. DNA for the CDR3: TGCAGTGCCACCAAGGACAGGGGCTCCTACAATGAGCAGTTCTTC.

This clonotype was seen a handful of times. The V gene is TRBV19, the J gene TRBJ2-7; 13 nucleotides agree with TRBD2. The V segment lost 5 bases and the J segment 3 bases; nucleotides outside the gene matches: 10. Germline CDR1 and CDR2: LNHDA and SQIVND (reference sequence). The CDR3 sequence is 17 residues long. This CDR3 is CASSWATSGRARYEQYF. CDR3 sequence (DNA): TGTGCCAGTAGTTGGGCTACTAGCGGGAGGGCCCGCTACGAGCAGTACTTC.

This clonotype was observed at least ten times. The chain uses TRBV6-4 and TRBJ2-1; the match to TRBD2 covers 7 bases. V lost 5 bases, J lost 9 bases, and 7 bases stayed unmatched. The germline gives CDR1 MRHNA, CDR2 SNTAGT. The CDR3 is 13 residues long. Written as DNA, the CDR3 is TGTGCCAGCAGTCGGGAGACTAGCCTTGAGCAGTTCTTC. Encoded protein: CASSRETSLEQFF.

This sequence joins TRBV20-1 and TRBJ1-5; D is perhaps TRBD1 (5 bases). The CDR3 is 16 amino acids. The germline CDR1 and CDR2 sequences are DFQATT and SNEGSKA (reference sequence). Deletions cut 4 bases from V and 3 bases from J, with 19 bases between. CDR3 coding DNA: TGCAGTGCTATGACAGAACAAATAATTAACAATCAGCCCCAGCATTTT. Amino acid sequence: CSAMTEQIINNQPQHF.

This clonotype has only a few counts. The V gene is TRBV10-1, the J gene TRBJ2-7, with TRBD2 matching over 9 bases. J lost 9 bases, V lost 6 bases, and 9 bases had no gene match. From germline, CDR1 is WNHNN and CDR2 SYGVQD (reference sequence). The CDR3 is 13 amino acids. CDR3 in amino acids: CASSVAGAPRQYV. The CDR3 DNA sequence: TGCGCCAGCAGCGTAGCGGGGGCTCCTCGGCAGTACGTC.

This clonotype was seen a handful of times. This rearrangement joins TRBV5-1 to TRBJ2-3, with D uncertain. Germline-derived CDR1 and CDR2 are SGHRS and YFSETQ. V gave up 0 bases and J gave up 10 bases, with 12 bases separating them. The CDR3 has 13 residues. CDR3 amino acids: CASSLVSRHPQYF. CDR3 nucleotide sequence: TGCGCCAGCAGCTTGGTTAGTCGGCATCCGCAGTATTTT. The variable domain in full, completed from reference TRBV5-1 and TRBJ2-3, reads KAGVTQTPRYLIKTRGQQVTLSCSPISGHRSVSWYQQTPGQGLQFLFEYFSETQRNKGNFPGRFSGRQFSNSRSEMNVSTLELGDSALYLCASSLVSRHPQYFGPGTRLTVL.

This clonotype was recorded many times. V and J are TRBV12-3 or TRBV12-4 and TRBJ2-5, with D possibly matching TRBD1 (6 bases). The CDR3 has 12 amino acids. V shed 5 bases and J shed 3 bases, with 7 bases lying between them. The CDR3, as DNA: TGTGCCAGCAGTGGACAGAAAGAGACCCAGTACTTC. Translating it yields CASSGQKETQYF.

The chain is built from TRBV4-1 and TRBJ2-1, with D perhaps matching TRBD2 (5 bases). Germline V gene lookup returns CDR1 MGHRA and CDR2 YSYEKL. V was cut by 2 bases and J by 0 bases, with 14 bases left in between. CDR3 length: 17 amino acids. The DNA of the CDR3 is TGCGCCAGCAGCCAAAGATGGGTTCGGGGCTCCTACAATGAGCAGTTCTTC. Amino acids: CASSQRWVRGSYNEQFF.

This rearrangement joins TRBV4-1 to TRBJ1-1, with D unresolved. The CDR3 has 11 residues. Trimming shortened V by 3 bases and J by 3 bases, and 2 bases separated the two germline ends. CDR1 MGHRA and CDR2 YSYEKL come from the germline V gene. The CDR3 DNA reads as TGCGCCAGCAGCCACTACACTGAAGCTTTCTTT. Translating it yields CASSHYTEAFF.

This clonotype was picked up many times. This sequence joins TRBV5-5 and TRBJ2-1; the D is unclear. The ends were cut back, 4 bases at V and 9 bases at J, with 20 bases in the middle. The CDR3 spans 15 residues. Germline CDR1 SGHKS, CDR2 YYEKEE (reference sequence). The CDR3 bases are TGTGCCAGCAGCCCCAAGCCGGGCACCTTCGGTGAGCAGTTCTTC. Translated, it gives CASSPKPGTFGEQFF.

The chain links TRBV7-2 to TRBJ2-1; TRBD2 is a possible D gene (5 bases). V was cut by 4 bases and J by 11 bases, with 15 bases left in between. CDR1 is SGHTA, CDR2 FQGNSA, per germline. CDR3 length: 13 residues. Written as DNA, the CDR3 is TGTGCCAGCAGCTCCGGGCTTGAGGGTAAGCAGTTCTTC. Amino acids: CASSSGLEGKQFF.

A few counts support this clonotype. V and J are TRBV29-1 and TRBJ1-1; D not certain. Trimming stripped 5 bases from V and 10 bases from J, with 14 bases between. The CDR3 sequence is 11 residues long. CDR1 and CDR2 from the germline V gene are SQVTM and ANQGSEA. CDR3 in amino acids: CSVNEAVGAFF. The CDR3 coding sequence is TGCAGCGTTAATGAGGCAGTGGGAGCTTTCTTT.

The gene calls are TRBV12-3 or TRBV12-4 and TRBJ2-1; D is possibly TRBD2 (6 bases). Between the trimmed V and J ends, which lost 3 bases and 7 bases, there was a span of 16 bases. CDR3 size: 15 residues. The CDR3 DNA sequence: TGTGCCAGCAGTTTGGATCGGGAGCTAAGGAATGAGCAGTTCTTC. Encoded protein: CASSLDRELRNEQFF.

This clonotype was counted a few times. The rearrangement uses TRBV5-1 and TRBJ2-5, with D perhaps matching TRBD1 or TRBD2 (5 bases each). The CDR3 loop spans 15 amino acids. V was clipped by 1 base and J by 7 bases, with 17 bases between them. Germline loops: CDR1 SGHRS, CDR2 YFSETQ. CDR3 nucleotides: TGCGCCAGCAGCTTGTTCGATAGGGACGAAGGGACCCAGTACTTC. The encoded protein is CASSLFDRDEGTQYF.

Here the CDR3 DNA reads TGTGCCAGCAGAGACCGGGACAGAGCTTCCTATGGCTACACCTTC. This codes for CASRDRDRASYGYTF. The V and J genes are TRBV6-1 and TRBJ1-2, with 7 bases lining up with TRBD1. From germline, CDR1 is MNHNS and CDR2 SASEGT. V shed 6 bases, J shed 4 bases, and the junction held 11 bases outside the gene matches. This CDR3 region has 15 residues.

This clonotype was observed a handful of times. The chain is built from TRBV20-1 and TRBJ1-2, with 10 nucleotides matching TRBD1. Germline-derived CDR1 and CDR2 are DFQATT and SNEGSKA (reference sequence). V lost 6 bases and J lost 2; bases outside the gene matches: 3. The CDR3 consists of 13 residues. CDR3 nucleotides: TGCAGTGCGCCGGGACAGGGGAACTATGGCTACACCTTC. Encoded protein: CSAPGQGNYGYTF.

Many counts were recorded for this clonotype. The chain uses TRBV7-9 and TRBJ2-1, with D maybe TRBD2 (5 bases). Trimming shortened V by 1 base and J by 2 bases, and 9 bases separated the two germline ends. The CDR3 is 15 residues long. CDR1 is SEHNR and CDR2 is FQNEAQ in the germline V gene (reference sequence). CDR3 nucleotides: TGTGCCAGCAGCTTAGTCCCCGGGGCCTACAATGAGCAGTTCTTC. As protein: CASSLVPGAYNEQFF.

This clonotype was counted only a few times. This chain links TRBV4-1 with TRBJ2-1; D uncertain. Germline V gives CDR1 MGHRA, CDR2 YSYEKL. The CDR3 has 15 amino acids. Between the trimmed V and J ends, which lost 0 bases and 3 bases, there was a span of 9 bases. CDR3 bases: TGCGCCAGCAGCCAAGATATTCAGGTCTACAATGAGCAGTTCTTC. It is translated as CASSQDIQVYNEQFF.

This clonotype has a count of ten or more. V is TRBV25-1 and J is TRBJ1-1, with D unresolved. The CDR3 consists of 11 residues. The germline V gene has CDR1 MGHDK and CDR2 SYGVNS. V lost 8 bases to trimming and J lost 8 bases, with 12 bases between them. CDR3: CASEGKQEAFF. The DNA of the CDR3 is TGTGCCAGCGAGGGAAAACAAGAAGCTTTCTTT.

This clonotype was found many times. The rearrangement links TRBV19 to TRBJ2-6, with D hard to call. Trimming removed 6 bases at V and 0 bases at J, with 6 bases between. The CDR3 runs to 14 residues. Looked up from germline, CDR1 is LNHDA and CDR2 is SQIVND (reference sequence). The CDR3: CASRRISGANVLTF. The CDR3 region has the DNA TGTGCCAGTAGGCGGATCTCTGGGGCCAACGTCCTGACTTTC.

The genes are TRBV5-1 and TRBJ1-1; D not certain. V was cut by 0 bases and J by 7 bases, with 10 bases left in between. The length of the CDR3 is 13 residues. CDR1 and CDR2 (germline): SGHRS, YFSETQ. The CDR3 bases are TGCGCCAGCAGCTTGGCCCTGAGGGATGAAGCTTTCTTT. As protein: CASSLALRDEAFF.

This sequence joins TRBV7-9 and TRBJ2-7; 7 bases agree with TRBD1. Germline V gene lookup returns CDR1 SEHNR and CDR2 FQNEAQ (reference sequence). The V and J ends lost 1 base and 5 bases, in that order; junction bases with no gene match: 5. The CDR3 runs to 14 residues. CDR3 coding DNA: TGTGCCAGCAGCTTAGAGGGGGCCCAACACGAGCAGTACGTC. Residues: CASSLEGAQHEQYV.